The clone carrying this T cell receptor beta chain is a singleton in its sample. In the original analysis: Researchers report that nucleated cell counts were estimated from reference gene primer amplification. Generated by immunoSEQ multiplex PCR, the TCRdb table keeps only in-frame clones and is missing some. V and J calls and clone size come straight from that table; D and trimming were deduced from the DNA. The sample gives over 150,000 clones, around 85% of which show up once; around 20% is in the top ten. The data are from a study of blood T cell repertoires in COVID-19. Study in general: The samples span acute and convalescent COVID-19 from the United States, Italy and Spain. PBMCs, B-cell-depleted T cells, or T cells were the source of the cDNA or gDNA that made up the material.

The CDR3 is 15 amino acids. Trimming shortened V by 3 bases and J by 5 bases, and 17 bases separated the two germline ends. Looked up from germline, CDR1 is MNHNS and CDR2 is SASEGT. The origin of this receptor is a man between 65 and 85 years old with active or convalescent COVID-19. The chain couples TRBV6-1 to TRBJ2-7, with D possibly matching TRBD2 (7 bases). Material: peripheral blood. CDR3 protein: CASSEGAGARHEQYF. CDR3 nucleotide sequence: TGTGCCAGCAGTGAGGGGGCGGGGGCTCGCCACGAGCAGTACTTC.